In this sample, the clone carrying this T cell receptor beta chain is medium-sized (0.01 to 0.1%). This CDR3 region has 15 residues. CDR1 and CDR2 (germline): SGHRS, YFSETQ. V lost 4 bases and J 7 bases, leaving 17 bases between the germline ends. The sample originates from a study of T cell changes during pregnancy in multiple sclerosis. Only in-frame clones appear in the TCRdb table, and some are missing; sequencing was by immunoSEQ multiplex PCR. Counted here are tens of thousands of clones, more than 70% occurring once; the ten biggest clones make up 5.5% to 6%. The TCR originated in a female donor in good health, enrolled as a control in a pregnancy study. The sample was CD8+ T cells from peripheral blood mononuclear cells, taken after pregnancy. The V call is TRBV5-1, the J call TRBJ1-4; a weak D match, TRBD1 (5 bases). CDR3 bases: TGCGCCAGCAGCCCGCAGGGAGGCCAGGGTGAAAAACTGTTTTTT. Amino acid sequence: CASSPQGGQGEKLFF.